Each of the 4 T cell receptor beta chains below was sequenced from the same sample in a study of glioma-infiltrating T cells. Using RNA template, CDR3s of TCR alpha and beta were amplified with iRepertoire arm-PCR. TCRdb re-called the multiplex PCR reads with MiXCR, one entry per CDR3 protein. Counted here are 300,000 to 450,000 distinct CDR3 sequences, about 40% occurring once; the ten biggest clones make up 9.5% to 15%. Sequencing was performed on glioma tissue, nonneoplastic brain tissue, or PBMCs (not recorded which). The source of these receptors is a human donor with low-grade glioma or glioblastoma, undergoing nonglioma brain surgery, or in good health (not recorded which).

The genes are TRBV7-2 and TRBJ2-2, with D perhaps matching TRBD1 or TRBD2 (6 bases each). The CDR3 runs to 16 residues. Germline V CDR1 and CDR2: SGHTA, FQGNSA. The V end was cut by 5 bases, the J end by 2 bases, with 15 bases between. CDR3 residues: CASSRMGGSNTGELFF. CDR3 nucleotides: TGTGCCAGCAGCCGGATGGGGGGCAGCAACACCGGGGAGCTGTTTTTT.

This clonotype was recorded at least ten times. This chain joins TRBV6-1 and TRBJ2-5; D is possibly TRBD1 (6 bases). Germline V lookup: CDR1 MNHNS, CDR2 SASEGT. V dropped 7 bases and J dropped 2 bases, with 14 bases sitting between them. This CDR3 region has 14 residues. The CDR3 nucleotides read TGTGCCAGCATTTTAGACAGGCTTCAAGAGACCCAGTACTTC. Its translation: CASILDRLQETQYF.

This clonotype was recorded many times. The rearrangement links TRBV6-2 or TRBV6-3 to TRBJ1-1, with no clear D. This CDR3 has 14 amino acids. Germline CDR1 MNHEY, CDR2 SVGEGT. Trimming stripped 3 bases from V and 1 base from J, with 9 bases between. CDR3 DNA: TGTGCCAGCAGTTATGATATCCGGAACACTGAAGCTTTCTTT. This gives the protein CASSYDIRNTEAFF.

The chain's CDR3 is CASGQDSFNQPQHF. The CDR3 DNA is TGTGCCAGCGGCCAGGACAGCTTCAATCAGCCCCAGCATTTT. The V gene is TRBV5-8, the J gene TRBJ1-5; tentatively, D is TRBD1 (6 bases). The CDR3 has 14 residues. The V end was cut by 7 bases, the J end by 3 bases, with 14 bases between. The V gene's germline CDR1 is SGHTS and CDR2 YDEGEE.